This T cell receptor (beta chain) was sequenced for a study of blood T cell repertoires in COVID-19 (dated by TCRdb to the early 2020s). With regard to the full study: Samples from collaborators originated in the United States, Italy and Spain and spanned both the acute and convalescent phases of COVID-19. A de-identified subject ID, COVID-19 status, age in years and sex were almost always included in the sample metadata. The samples were drawn from two sources: the first 160 participants of the ongoing ImmuneRACE study, and over 1,000 subjects contributed by 6 global collaborators. The prospective study material was composed of cDNA or gDNA derived from T cells, B-cell-depleted T cells, or PBMCs. The repertoires were released in a freely available public database intended as a resource for research on the immune response to SARS-CoV-2. Subjects who had been exposed to COVID-19, were actively infected with it, or had recovered from it provided the deeply sampled blood TCRbeta repertoires that made up the dataset. Where available, HLA class I and class II types were taken from metadata supplied by the sample provider and were not determined by assay-based typing.

Study-wide findings and limitations: Clinical and demographic metadata were provided uncurated, with the amount varying by source and participant.

TCRbeta CDR3 regions were amplified from genomic DNA using the immunoSEQ Assay, a bias-controlled multiplex PCR. As for the authors' bioinformatics: The number of nucleated cells in each sample was estimated by amplification of reference gene primers within the assay. To quantify the absolute abundance of each unique TCRbeta CDR3 rearrangement, sequence reads were collapsed and filtered. For each sample, productive Simpson clonality was calculated by taking the square root of Simpson's diversity index across productive rearrangements. Held by TCRdb, this immuneACCESS table contains in-frame sequences only and omits some clones. Under half of the omission traces to an unresolved V gene where checked; the cause of the rest is unknown. That table is the source of V, J and clone size, and D and trimming were worked out from the DNA. This sample lists approximately 85,000 clones; about 92% were detected once. The ten most abundant clones make up about 2.3% of the sample.

Turning to this clone: It has no known antigen specificity. No clone much larger than this one lies a single base away; base qualities are absent.

Each collaborating institution followed its own protocols to collect whole blood in K2EDTA tubes. For TCRbeta analysis, collaborators shipped samples as frozen whole blood, isolated PBMCs, or DNA extracted from either of those sample types. This TCR derives from a man aged 50-60 years with acute or convalescent COVID-19. Source material: peripheral blood.

The bases read TGTGCCAGCAGTTCGGGACAGAGGAGCAATCAGCCCCAGCATTTT. This sequence encodes CASSSGQRSNQPQHF. The chain couples TRBV2 to TRBJ1-5; TRBD1 fits 7 bases in the junction. The germline V gene provides CDR1 SNHLY and CDR2 FYNNEI. V ends up 5 bases short and J 1 base short, with an unmatched junction base count of 5. The CDR3 sequence holds 15 residues, the cysteine and phenylalanine included. CDR3 DNA is the only sequence kept; it has 45 bases, read in frame from the first base.